Shown below are 13 T cell receptor beta chains from a single sample sequenced in a study of PD-L1 blockade in urothelial cancer (dated by TCRdb to the late 2010s). The library was generated by the immunoSEQ multiplex PCR assay. TCRdb's version of the immuneACCESS table is confined to in-frame rearrangements and falls short of the full clone set. An unresolved V gene accounts for under half of the shortfall where checked; the remainder is of unknown origin. In all, the sample holds around 130,000 clones, and around 84% of those were seen once. The leading ten clones occupy 3.2% of the sample. The time point label for this specimen denotes: pretreatment peripheral blood. The sample consisted of PBMCs, taken around atezolizumab (anti-PD-L1) treatment. The receptor set was obtained from a man in his fifties with urothelial cancer.

As for this clone: Within the sample, other DNA sequences also encode this same CDR3. The chain combines TRBV10-3 with TRBJ2-7; D remains ambiguous. CDR1 and CDR2 (germline): ENHRY, SYGVKD. V lost 5 bases and J lost 3, with 5 bases in between. The CDR3 is made up of 11 amino acids. This chain's CDR3 is CAISPRYEQYF. The CDR3 nucleotides read TGTGCCATCAGTCCCCGCTACGAGCAGTACTTC.

This chain joins TRBV28 and TRBJ2-3; TRBD2 matches 7 bases. Germline V gene lookup returns CDR1 MDHEN and CDR2 SYDVKM. J was trimmed by 3 bases and V by 6 bases; bases with no gene match: 9. CDR3 size: 15 residues. CDR3 nucleotide sequence: TGTGCCAGCAGCTATTGGGCGGGAGATACAGATACGCAGTATTTT. Translated: CASSYWAGDTDTQYF.

The rearrangement links TRBV28 to TRBJ2-7, with unresolved D. CDR1 is MDHEN, CDR2 SYDVKM, per germline. Deletions cut 6 bases from V and 2 bases from J, with 14 bases between. The CDR3 covers 14 residues. Here the CDR3 reads CASSRPVEPYEQYF. CDR3 coding DNA: TGTGCCAGCAGCCGCCCGGTTGAGCCCTACGAGCAGTACTTC.

The chain employs TRBV7-8 and TRBJ2-7, with 9 bases identical to TRBD2. The J segment lost 2 bases and the V segment lost 2 bases, leaving 10 bases of the junction unmatched. Germline lookup yields CDR1 SGHVS and CDR2 FQNEAQ. The CDR3 contains 17 residues. CDR3 nucleotides: TGTGCCAGCAGCTTAAGGCTAGCGGGACAAACAGCCTACGAGCAGTACTTC. Translating it yields CASSLRLAGQTAYEQYF.

The V gene is TRBV5-1, the J gene TRBJ2-7; TRBD2 agrees at 13 bases. This CDR3 comprises 20 residues. Germline assignment: CDR1 SGHRS and CDR2 YFSETQ. The V and J ends lost 2 bases and 7 bases, in that order; junction bases with no gene match: 21. CDR3 coding DNA: TGCGCCAGCAGCTTAATTCAACTAGCGGGAGGGGGTAACACGCGTGGGGAGCAGTACTTC. Protein product: CASSLIQLAGGGNTRGEQYF.

The chain joins TRBV10-3 to TRBJ2-5, with 9 bases matching TRBD1. In germline, CDR1 is ENHRY, CDR2 SYGVKD. V lost 7 bases to trimming and J lost 2 bases; unmatched junction nucleotides: 2. The CDR3 has 13 residues. In DNA, the CDR3 is TGTGCCATCAAGGGACAGGGACAAGAGACCCAGTACTTC. This gives the protein CAIKGQGQETQYF.

The chain has TRBV5-6 and TRBJ1-6; unclear D gene. CDR1 is SGHDT, CDR2 YYEEEE, per germline. There are 15 residues in the CDR3. The V end was cut by 4 bases, the J end by 6 bases, with 14 bases between. The CDR3 sequence is CASSLRGASNSPLHF. CDR3 nucleotide sequence: TGTGCCAGCAGCCTGCGAGGCGCGAGTAATTCACCCCTCCACTTT.

The J gene is TRBJ2-1, the V gene TRBV7-9, with D tentatively TRBD2 (6 bases). Trimming removed 1 base from V and 7 bases from J, with 20 bases in between. Germline CDR1 reads SEHNR; CDR2 reads FQNEAQ (reference sequence). This CDR3 has 17 amino acids. The CDR3 is CASSLGRGLELINEQFF. CDR3 in DNA: TGTGCCAGCAGCTTAGGACGGGGACTTGAGCTAATAAATGAGCAGTTCTTC.

The chain joins TRBV11-2 to TRBJ2-4; tentative D call: TRBD1 (8 bases). V lost 5 bases and J 5 bases, leaving 13 bases between the germline ends. Germline CDR1 reads SGHAT; CDR2 reads FQNNGV. The CDR3 has 14 amino acids. In DNA form, the CDR3 reads TGTGCCAGCAGCCAACAGGGGGGGCAAAACATTCAGTACTTC. It yields the protein CASSQQGGQNIQYF.

This clone occurred a few times. Here the CDR3 DNA reads TGTGCCATCAGGAGGAGGGGCGATGAGCAGTTCTTC. It yields the protein CAIRRRGDEQFF. The J gene is TRBJ2-1, the V gene TRBV28, with a weak D call TRBD2 (6 bases). The germline gives CDR1 MDHEN, CDR2 SYDVKM. Trimming cost V 10 bases and J 8 bases, with 15 bases left between them. This CDR3 spans 12 amino acids.

The chain has TRBV27 and TRBJ2-7; 9 nucleotides match TRBD2. Trimming removed 5 bases from V and 5 bases from J; junction bases left unmatched: 10. Germline values: CDR1 MNHEY, CDR2 SMNVEV (reference sequence). The CDR3 extends over 15 amino acids. CDR3 residues: CASSPGLALLNEQYF. The CDR3 DNA is TGTGCCAGCAGTCCCGGACTAGCGCTATTAAACGAGCAGTACTTC.

The V gene is TRBV19, the J gene TRBJ2-3; TRBD2 matches at 9 bases. This CDR3 has 15 residues. Germline V gene data show CDR1 as LNHDA and CDR2 as SQIVND (reference sequence). Trimming took 4 bases from V and 0 from J; bases not matched to a gene: 2. CDR3 nucleotide sequence: TGTGCCAGTAGTACTAGCGGGATGAGCACAGATACGCAGTATTTT. This gives the protein CASSTSGMSTDTQYF.

V usage is TRBV5-6 and J usage is TRBJ1-4; possibly TRBD1 for D (5 bases). V was clipped by 4 bases and J by 0 bases, with 16 bases between them. The V gene's germline CDR1 is SGHDT and CDR2 YYEEEE. CDR3 size: 17 residues. The DNA for the CDR3 is TGTGCCAGCAGCGAAGGGGATCATCTCGCAACTAATGAAAAACTGTTTTTT. This translates into CASSEGDHLATNEKLFF.